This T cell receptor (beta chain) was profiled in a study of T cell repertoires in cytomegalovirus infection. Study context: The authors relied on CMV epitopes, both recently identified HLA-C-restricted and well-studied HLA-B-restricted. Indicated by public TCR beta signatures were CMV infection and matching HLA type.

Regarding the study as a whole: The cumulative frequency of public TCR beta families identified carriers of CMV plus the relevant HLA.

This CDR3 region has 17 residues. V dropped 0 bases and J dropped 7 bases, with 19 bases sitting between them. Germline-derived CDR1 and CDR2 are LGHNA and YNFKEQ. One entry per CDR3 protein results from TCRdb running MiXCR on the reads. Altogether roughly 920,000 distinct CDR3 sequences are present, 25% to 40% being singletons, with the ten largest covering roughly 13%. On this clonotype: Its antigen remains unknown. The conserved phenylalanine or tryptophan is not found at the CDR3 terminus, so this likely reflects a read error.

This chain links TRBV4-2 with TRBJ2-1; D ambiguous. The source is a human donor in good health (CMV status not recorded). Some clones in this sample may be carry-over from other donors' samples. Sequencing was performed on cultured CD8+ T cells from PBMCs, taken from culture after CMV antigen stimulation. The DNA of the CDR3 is TGTGCCAGCAGCCAAGATAGAATAAGCCCCATGGGAAATGAGCAGTTCCTC. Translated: CASSQDRISPMGNEQFL.